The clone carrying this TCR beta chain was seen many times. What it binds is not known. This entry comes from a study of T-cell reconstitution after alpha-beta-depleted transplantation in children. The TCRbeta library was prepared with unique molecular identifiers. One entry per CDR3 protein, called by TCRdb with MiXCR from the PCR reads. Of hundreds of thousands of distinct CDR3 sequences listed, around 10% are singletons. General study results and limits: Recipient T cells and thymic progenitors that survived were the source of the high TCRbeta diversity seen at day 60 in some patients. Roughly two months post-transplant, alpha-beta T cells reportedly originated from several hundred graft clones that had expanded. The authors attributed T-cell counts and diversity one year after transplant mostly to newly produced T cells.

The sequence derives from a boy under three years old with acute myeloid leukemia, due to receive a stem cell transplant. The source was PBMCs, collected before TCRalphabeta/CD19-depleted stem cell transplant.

Here the CDR3 DNA reads TGCAGTGCTGCCCGGGACTCCTACAATGAGCAGTTCTTC. Its translation: CSAARDSYNEQFF. The gene calls are TRBV20-1 and TRBJ2-1; D is perhaps TRBD2 (5 bases). Germline V gene data show CDR1 as DFQATT and CDR2 as SNEGSKA (reference sequence). The CDR3 has 13 residues. V dropped 5 bases and J dropped 0 bases, with 8 bases sitting between them.